This TCR beta chain was observed in a study of cytomegalovirus exposure and HLA in healthy donors. Study outcomes and limitations: Indistinguishability led to the exclusion of some V segments, TRBV6-2 and TRBV6-3 included. The authors later linked a missense DCLRE1C variant to TCR beta V- and J-gene trimming. A later analysis linked some 17,000 TCR beta sequences to HLA alleles at 0.05 false discovery rate.

Points on this clone: What it binds is not known.

Whereas donors were nominally healthy upon sampling, unrecorded immune exposures were probable. Germline assignment: CDR1 MGHRA and CDR2 YSYEKL. This CDR3 spans 15 amino acids. V was trimmed by 0 bases and J by 7 bases, leaving 16 bases between them. It was with 60 Vbeta and 13 Jbeta primers that the PCR ran. Only in-frame clones appear in the TCRdb table, and some are missing; sequencing was by immunoSEQ multiplex PCR. Here the sample spans approximately 200,000 clones, roughly 80% being singletons. Source material: PBMCs. This chain connects TRBV4-1 to TRBJ2-7; possibly TRBD2 for D (7 bases). This TCR was recovered from a woman in her late teens or twenties in good health and CMV-seronegative. CDR3: CASSQEGGASEEQYF. The CDR3 DNA reads TGCGCCAGCAGCCAAGAAGGGGGGGCCTCTGAGGAGCAGTACTTC.